The 21 T cell receptor beta chains reported below all come from one sample, sequenced in a study of OX40 agonist ivuxolimab in advanced cancers. The data were produced by immunoSEQ multiplex PCR, yet TCRdb's version contains in-frame clones alone and is incomplete. The sample lists tens of thousands of clones; 65% to 90% were seen once. Sequenced material: CD4+ or CD8+ T cells sorted from blood, taken in a trial of the OX40 agonist ivuxolimab. These receptors all stem from an adult with an advanced solid tumor such as melanoma, head and neck, liver or kidney cancer.

This clone was counted a single time. This chain links TRBV7-2 with TRBJ2-7; D remains unclear. The V gene lost 5 bases and the J gene lost 3 bases, with 20 bases spanning the gap. The germline CDR1 and CDR2 sequences are SGHTA and FQGNSA. The CDR3 spans 16 residues. Here the CDR3 reads CASSPSRTTPFYEQYF. CDR3 coding DNA: TGTGCCAGCAGCCCTTCCCGGACGACTCCCTTCTACGAGCAGTACTTC.

This clone was picked up a small number of times. The V and J genes are TRBV28 and TRBJ1-1; 8 bases are shared with TRBD1. The CDR3 length is 14 residues. Per germline, CDR1 MDHEN and CDR2 SYDVKM. V lost 6 bases, J lost 6 bases, and 9 bases stayed unmatched. The CDR3: CASRPGQGIAEAFF. The DNA of the CDR3 is TGTGCCAGCAGACCAGGACAGGGAATAGCTGAAGCTTTCTTT.

DNA for the CDR3: TGTGCCAGCAGTTACGGACACTATAATTCACCCCTCCACTTT. The encoded protein is CASSYGHYNSPLHF. This chain connects TRBV6-6 to TRBJ1-6; possibly TRBD1 for D (5 bases). Trimming removed 2 bases at V and 3 bases at J, with 5 bases between. CDR1 and CDR2 from the germline V gene are MNHNY and SVGAGI (reference sequence). The CDR3 runs to 14 residues.

As for this clone: Other DNA sequences within the sample encode an identical CDR3. CDR3 sequence: CASSSNSPLHF. The CDR3 nucleotides read TGTGCCAGCAGTTCTAATTCACCCCTCCACTTT. The chain carries TRBV6-5 and TRBJ1-6, with no clear D. V was shortened by 4 bases and J by 6 bases, with 1 base between the two germline ends. The CDR3 runs to 11 residues. CDR1 and CDR2 from the germline V gene are MNHEY and SVGAGI.

V is TRBV5-1 and J is TRBJ1-5; 9 positions match TRBD1. The CDR3 contains 14 residues. Germline trimming cut 4 bases from V and 5 bases from J; bases unmatched to any gene: 4. Germline V gene lookup returns CDR1 SGHRS and CDR2 YFSETQ. CDR3 protein: CASSPWTGDQPQHF. In DNA form, the CDR3 reads TGCGCCAGCAGCCCCTGGACAGGGGATCAGCCCCAGCATTTT.

The chain has TRBV11-2 and TRBJ2-5, with D perhaps TRBD1 or TRBD2 (5 bases each). CDR3 length: 16 amino acids. Trimming removed 2 bases from V and 4 bases from J, with 17 bases in between. Germline CDR1 SGHAT, CDR2 FQNNGV. The DNA for the CDR3 is TGTGCCAGCAGCTTATCGTACCCGGGGCCCCCAGAGACCCAGTACTTC. It is translated as CASSLSYPGPPETQYF.

This sequence joins TRBV19 and TRBJ1-4, with TRBD1 matching 7 bases. The CDR3 covers 16 residues. The V gene's germline CDR1 is LNHDA and CDR2 SQIVND (reference sequence). The V and J ends lost 6 bases and 4 bases, in that order; junction bases with no gene match: 11. The CDR3, as DNA: TGTGCCAGTAGGCTAGGGACAGCGGCCTTTAATGAAAAACTGTTTTTT. As protein: CASRLGTAAFNEKLFF.

V gene TRBV2 combines with J gene TRBJ2-5; no clear D gene. The CDR3 is made up of 10 amino acids. V lost 8 bases and J lost 4, with 5 bases in between. Germline V gene sequence: CDR1 SNHLY, CDR2 FYNNEI. The CDR3 loop is CASQLETQYF. The CDR3 nucleotides are TGTGCCAGCCAATTAGAGACCCAGTACTTC. Complete variable domain (other parts from reference TRBV2 and TRBJ2-5): EPEVTQTPSHQVTQMGQEVILRCVPISNHLYFYWYRQILGQKVEFLVSFYNNEISEKSEIFDDQFSVERPDGSNFTLKIRSTKLEDSAMYFCASQLETQYFGPGTRLLVL.

The chain joins TRBV15 to TRBJ2-5, with D hard to call. Germline CDR1 is LNHNV and CDR2 is YYDKDF (reference sequence). The CDR3 totals 14 residues. The V end lost 1 base, the J end lost 2 bases, and 8 bases lay between the germline ends. CDR3 nucleotide sequence: TGTGCCACCAGCAGAGGCGTTAGACAAGAGACCCAGTACTTC. It codes for CATSRGVRQETQYF. Looking up the rest from reference TRBV15 and TRBJ2-5 gives the full variable domain: DAMVIQNPRYQVTQFGKPVTLSCSQTLNHNVMYWYQQKSSQAPKLLFHYYDKDFNNEADTPDNFQSRRPNTSFCFLDIRSPGLGDTAMYLCATSRGVRQETQYFGPGTRLLVL.

The chain is built from TRBV13 and TRBJ1-4; 9 bases map to TRBD1. Germline V gene lookup returns CDR1 PRHDT and CDR2 FYEKMQ (reference sequence). J lost 3 bases, V lost 7 bases, and 3 bases had no gene match. This CDR3 is 14 amino acids long. CDR3 sequence: CASTRTGANEKLFF. CDR3 nucleotides: TGTGCCAGCACCCGGACAGGGGCTAATGAAAAACTGTTTTTT.

CDR3 sequence: CASSSMMTYEQYF. Written as DNA, the CDR3 is TGTGCCAGCAGCTCCATGATGACCTACGAGCAGTACTTC. J is TRBJ2-7 and V is TRBV5-6; D is undetermined. The germline V and J ends were trimmed by 3 bases and 2 bases, with 9 bases remaining between them. Germline-derived CDR1 and CDR2 are SGHDT and YYEEEE. The CDR3 contains 13 residues.

V gene TRBV4-3 combines with J gene TRBJ2-1; D gene uncertain. The CDR3 totals 17 residues. V lost 1 base, J lost 0 bases, and 13 bases lay in between. Germline V gene data show CDR1 as LGHNA and CDR2 as YSLEER. The DNA for the CDR3 is TGCGCCAGCAGCCAAGGTCGGCCGGCAAGCTCCTACAATGAGCAGTTCTTC. This gives the protein CASSQGRPASSYNEQFF.

This clone has just one count. This rearrangement joins TRBV15 to TRBJ2-6; D ambiguous. Germline values: CDR1 LNHNV, CDR2 YYDKDF (reference sequence). The V end lost 0 bases, the J end lost 1 base, and 7 bases lay between the germline ends. The CDR3 totals 16 residues. CDR3 nucleotide sequence: TGTGCCACCAGCAGAGATCCCCTTTCTGGGGCCAACGTCCTGACTTTC. Translation: CATSRDPLSGANVLTF.

This chain connects TRBV28 to TRBJ2-1, with TRBD2 matching over 10 bases. V lost 4 bases, J lost 2 bases, and 8 bases stayed unmatched. Germline V CDR1 and CDR2: MDHEN, SYDVKM. CDR3 size: 17 residues. As DNA, the CDR3 is TGTGCCAGCAGTTACATGGGAGCGGGGGGGCCCTACAATGAGCAGTTCTTC. Amino acids: CASSYMGAGGPYNEQFF.

J is TRBJ2-7 and V is TRBV5-1; D is possibly TRBD1 (5 bases). CDR1 and CDR2 from the germline V gene are SGHRS and YFSETQ. V was shortened by 0 bases and J by 5 bases, with 12 bases between the two germline ends. The CDR3 loop spans 14 amino acids. In DNA, the CDR3 is TGCGCCAGCAGCTTGGCAGGGTCCCTAAACGAGCAGTACTTC. This translates into CASSLAGSLNEQYF.

The chain combines TRBV5-4 with TRBJ1-2, with TRBD1 matching 8 bases. With V trimmed by 0 bases and J by 8 bases, 6 bases remained unmatched. The CDR3 length is 14 residues. Per germline, CDR1 SGHNT and CDR2 YYREEE (reference sequence). The CDR3 DNA sequence: TGTGCCAGCAGCTTGGATGCAGGGGGCTGGGGCTACACCTTC. This translates into CASSLDAGGWGYTF.

CDR3 coding DNA: TGTGCCAGCAAGAGAACTGGCGGCTACGAGCAGTACTTC. Translating gives CASKRTGGYEQYF. V and J are TRBV2 and TRBJ2-5; D gene uncertain. The end of the DNA is better explained by TRBJ2-7, so the J call may be wrong. The germline gives CDR1 SNHLY, CDR2 FYNNEI. This CDR3 comprises 13 residues.

The gene calls are TRBV7-2 and TRBJ1-6, with 9 positions matching TRBD1. Germline CDR1 SGHTA, CDR2 FQGNSA. The CDR3 has 14 residues. Trimming cost V 5 bases and J 8 bases; bases outside gene matches: 4. CDR3 sequence (DNA): TGTGCCAGCAGCCCCTGGGACAGGGATTCACCCCTCCACTTT. Its translation is CASSPWDRDSPLHF.

This clone was detected a few times. The chain carries TRBV30 and TRBJ1-1, with 9 positions matching TRBD1. The CDR3 sequence is 16 residues long. CDR1 and CDR2 (germline): GTSNPN, SVGIG (reference sequence). Unmatched junction bases numbered 8, after V lost 3 bases and J lost 0 bases. The CDR3 nucleotides read TGTGCCTGGAGGAGAGACAGGGGGATATTGAACACTGAAGCTTTCTTT. Translated, it gives CAWRRDRGILNTEAFF.

The chain has TRBV5-1 and TRBJ2-3; D is uncertain. The CDR3 is made up of 14 amino acids. V lost 5 bases, J lost 0 bases, and 10 bases lay in between. Germline V CDR1 and CDR2: SGHRS, YFSETQ. The CDR3 bases are TGCGCCAGCAGGCCACCCGGGAGCACAGATACGCAGTATTTT. Amino acid sequence: CASRPPGSTDTQYF.

This chain connects TRBV28 to TRBJ1-1; D gene uncertain. Germline values: CDR1 MDHEN, CDR2 SYDVKM. Trimming took off 5 bases at V and 5 bases at J, with 15 bases between the two ends. The CDR3 totals 14 residues. CDR3 sequence: CASSNRDPGTEAFF. CDR3 bases: TGTGCCAGCAGTAACCGCGACCCGGGGACTGAAGCTTTCTTT. The full variable domain, its missing parts supplied by reference TRBV28 and TRBJ1-1, is DVKVTQSSRYLVKRTGEKVFLECVQDMDHENMFWYRQDPGLGLRLIYFSYDVKMKEKGDIPEGYSVSREKKERFSLILESASTNQTSMYLCASSNRDPGTEAFFGQGTRLTVV.